A single sample gave rise to the 4 T cell receptor beta chains below, sequenced in a study of identical twins. TCRdb passed the 5' RACE reads through MiXCR, listing each CDR3 protein once. This sample has 650,000 to 800,000 distinct CDR3 sequences; about 9.4% occur once, and the top ten carry approximately 0.96%. These records were also assigned to another study, of yellow fever vaccine responses in identical twins.

The sequenced material came from PBMCs. These receptors were taken from a young woman in good health.

The rearrangement uses TRBV5-1 and TRBJ2-1, with D perhaps being TRBD1 or TRBD2 (5 bases each). Trimming took off 4 bases at V and 8 bases at J, with 22 bases between the two ends. Germline V CDR1 and CDR2: SGHRS, YFSETQ. CDR3 length: 16 amino acids. Written as DNA, the CDR3 is TGCGCCAGCAGCACGGCCGGGACGAGGTACGTCCATGAGCAGTTCTTC. This sequence encodes CASSTAGTRYVHEQFF.

The chain uses TRBV20-1 and TRBJ2-7, with TRBD2 as a possible D gene (6 bases). CDR1 and CDR2 from the germline V gene are DFQATT and SNEGSKA (reference sequence). CDR3 length: 14 amino acids. V was clipped by 5 bases and J by 5 bases, with 19 bases between them. The CDR3 DNA reads as TGCAGTGCTCGACCTAGCGCCACGGGGAACGAGCAGTACTTC. Encoded protein: CSARPSATGNEQYF.

CDR3 in amino acids: CASSFDGSYNSPLHF. Written as DNA, the CDR3 is TGTGCCAGCAGTTTTGACGGCTCCTATAATTCACCCCTCCACTTT. The chain is built from TRBV12-3 or TRBV12-4 and TRBJ1-6; D remains unclear. Trimming removed 3 bases from V and 0 bases from J, with 6 bases in between. The CDR3 spans 15 residues.

The table lists this clonotype with a few counts. This chain links TRBV5-1 with TRBJ2-1; TRBD1 matches at 11 bases. Germline trimming cut 0 bases from V and 4 bases from J; bases unmatched to any gene: 3. The CDR3 spans 16 residues. Germline CDR1 is SGHRS and CDR2 is YFSETQ. This CDR3 reads CASSLGGTGGYNEQFF. The CDR3 DNA reads as TGCGCCAGCAGCTTGGGCGGGACAGGGGGATACAATGAGCAGTTCTTC.